The clone carrying this TCR beta chain came up many times. Its antigen is not identified. This record belongs to a study of T cell repertoires in cytomegalovirus infection. TCRdb re-called the reads with MiXCR, one entry per CDR3 protein. Of around 89,000 distinct CDR3 sequences listed, 25% to 30% are singletons. Germline V gene data show CDR1 as SGHRS and CDR2 as YFSETQ. The CDR3 runs 15 residues. Trimming pared 3 bases from V and 1 base from J, leaving 13 bases between. The source was CD8+ T cells from cultured PBMCs, collected from culture after CMV antigen stimulation. The receptor was isolated from a human donor in good health (CMV status not recorded). Some clones in this sample may be carry-over from other donors' samples. The chain has TRBV5-1 and TRBJ2-5; TRBD1 is a possible D gene (6 bases). The CDR3 bases are TGCGCCAGCAGCTCCCTAGGGGGTGCCCAAGAGACCCAGTACTTC. This codes for CASSSLGGAQETQYF.